The sequence of this T cell receptor (beta chain) was determined in a study of blood T cells in healthy people across ages (dated by TCRdb to about 2015). For the study in its entirety: In model experiments, template switching captured roughly one uniquely barcoded TCR beta cDNA molecule for every two T cells. Donors were grouped into four age groups: young (average 16 years), middle-aged (over 35), aged (approximately 67) and long-lived (just over 80). Donors of different ages were randomly distributed across sequencing lanes to avoid experimental bias. For two donors (one aged 18 to 30 and one aged 80 or older), the study analyzed two additional independent replicas of 1 million unique cDNA reads from the same blood draw. The study measured age-related changes in TCR beta repertoire diversity using deep sequencing normalized with unique cDNA molecular identifiers.

Systemically healthy Caucasian individuals from Russia, 39 in total and aged about 6 to 90 years, were included as donors. Each donor gave around 9.9 milliliters of peripheral blood, collected into EDTA-treated Vacutainer tubes. Ficoll-Paque density-gradient centrifugation was used to isolate PBMCs, with at least 7 million per sample. Trizol reagent was used to extract total RNA from PBMCs, with at least 6 micrograms per sample. For every donor, flow cytometry on a PBMC aliquot measured the percentage of naive CD45RAhigh/CD27high T cells. Libraries were constructed by 5' RACE. Sequenced using an Illumina HiSeq 2500. A second PCR of roughly 6 to 11 cycles was run with a J-beta primer mix and a sample-barcoded 5' primer. Each TCR beta cDNA molecule received a unique molecular identifier from a template-switch 5' adaptor carrying 12 random nucleotides. Each sample yielded at least 2.5 million CDR3-containing paired-end reads. The Mint cDNA synthesis kit, primed by a TRBC-specific oligonucleotide, was used to synthesize first-strand cDNA from all RNA. After uracil-DNA glycosylase treatment, a first 18-cycle PCR used universal primers M1SS and BC2_uni_R on all cDNA. From the authors' description of their analysis: For normalization, 1 million high-quality reads were randomly selected from each sample, with every read carrying a distinct molecular identifier. Instead of being binned into consensus sequences, reads that shared molecular identifiers were thrown out. CDR3 identification, clonotype clustering and error correction used MiTCR with a Q25 quality threshold and the strictest error-elimination algorithm. Lower-bound total TCR beta diversity was estimated with a nonparametric unseen species model using Euler transformation. The public sequencing data were trimmed at Q25 with fastp and processed into clonotypes with MiXCR by TCRdb, which kept only in-frame beta chains. Rows with a matching CDR3 protein are joined into one entry that keeps the most common DNA and genes. These V and J calls originate from TCRdb's pipeline instead of the authors' own analysis. For this sample there are about 1.8 million distinct CDR3 sequences; about 50% appear just once. The ten top clones hold less than 2.5% of the sample.

The study at large found these results: Compared with the aged group, more naive CD4+ T cells, fewer expanded clones and increased TCR diversity were shown by the long-lived group, suggesting age selection. The CMV infection status of donors was not known, potentially confounding age-related changes in expanded clonotypes. The percentage of naive T cells measured by flow cytometry correlated strongly with observed TCR beta diversity. Bulk unsorted PBMC profiling prevented conclusive comparison of naive and antigen-experienced compartments. Total diversity estimates from one million sequenced T cells were considered lower bounds and underestimates. Observed TCR beta diversity per million T cells fell roughly linearly with age, and a significant reduction was already apparent by age approximately 40.

Note on this clonotype: Its antigen is not yet known. One base away there is no much larger clone; base qualities are not given.

The cysteine opens and the phenylalanine closes a CDR3 of 15 amino acids. The only DNA kept is the CDR3, 45 bases in frame from the first base. CDR1 and CDR2 (KGHSH, LQKENI) derive from the germline V gene. Unmatched junction bases come to 12, with V trimmed by 8 bases and J by 4 bases. The TCR comes from a woman between 40 and 55 years old in good health. Rearrangement joined TRBV18 to TRBJ2-3; the central 7 bases match TRBD1. The specimen sequenced was blood. Read as DNA, the sequence is TGTGCCAGCAGCCCACGACAGGGAAGGGCAGATACGCAGTATTTT. Translated, this is CASSPRQGRADTQYF. The full variable domain, with segments outside the CDR3 supplied by the reference TRBV18 and TRBJ2-3 proteins, appears as NAGVMQNPRHLVRRRGQEARLRCSPMKGHSHVYWYRQLPEEGLKFMVYLQKENIIDESGMPKERFSAEFPKEGPSILRIQQVVRGDSAAYFCASSPRQGRADTQYFGPGTRLTVL.